The 4 T cell receptor beta chains reported below all come from one sample, sequenced in a study of T cell responses to AZD1222 COVID-19 vaccine. The method was immunoSEQ multiplex PCR; TCRdb's version includes in-frame clones alone and lacks a portion of them. The top ten clones hold 3.5% to 4.5% of a sample with some 170,000 clones, around 90% of them seen once. The specimen comprised peripheral blood, sampled 28 days after the second dose of the MenACWY control vaccine. The receptors stem from an adult who received the MenACWY meningococcal vaccine as a control.

The chain is built from TRBV6-5 and TRBJ1-4; D perhaps matches TRBD1 (5 bases). Germline CDR1 reads MNHEY; CDR2 reads SVGAGI. The CDR3 runs to 12 residues. Trimming left V 6 bases short and J 5 bases short, with 7 bases between. CDR3 loop: CASSRGNEKLFF. The CDR3 DNA is TGTGCCAGCAGCCGGGGGAATGAAAAACTGTTTTTT.

The J gene is TRBJ2-7, the V gene TRBV30; TRBD1 aligns across 8 bases. Trimming took 8 bases from V and 0 from J; bases not matched to a gene: 3. The CDR3 covers 12 residues. Germline CDR1 and CDR2: GTSNPN and SVGIG (reference sequence). The DNA for the CDR3 is TGTGCCGGGGGGACAGGCTCCTACGAGCAGTACTTC. Translation: CAGGTGSYEQYF.

The chain recombines TRBV5-6 with TRBJ1-5; D call uncertain. The germline V gene encodes CDR1 SGHDT and CDR2 YYEEEE. The ends were cut back, 4 bases at V and 6 bases at J, with 11 bases in the middle. The CDR3 is 13 residues long. The CDR3 region has the DNA TGTGCCAGCAGCGAATTCACGGGTCAGCCCCAGCATTTT. Residues: CASSEFTGQPQHF.

The chain couples TRBV28 to TRBJ1-1; the D gene is possibly TRBD1 (5 bases). The V end was cut by 3 bases, the J end by 11 bases, with 22 bases between. Germline V gene data show CDR1 as MDHEN and CDR2 as SYDVKM. This CDR3 contains 15 residues. CDR3 DNA: TGTGCCAGCAGTTTGTCCCCCGGTTGGTGGGGGGGGGCTTTCTTT. It is translated as CASSLSPGWWGGAFF.